The present TCR beta chain was sequenced within a study of control samples from healthy donors and cancer patients. This clone was seen once. The repertoire was sequenced with immunoSEQ multiplex PCR; TCRdb's copy has only in-frame clones and lacks some. Of about 130,000 clones listed, about nine tenths were seen once; the top ten hold approximately 2%. Trimming stripped 7 bases from V and 3 bases from J, with 16 bases between. This CDR3 spans 15 amino acids. The germline V gene encodes CDR1 MNHEY and CDR2 SMNVEV (reference sequence). V gene TRBV27 combines with J gene TRBJ2-1; either TRBD1 or TRBD2 may supply D (5 bases each). The sample comprised blood. The receptor comes from a woman aged 45-65 years in good health. CDR3 coding DNA: TGTGCCAGCACCTACACGGGACCTCTCTACAATGAGCAGTTCTTC. It specifies CASTYTGPLYNEQFF.